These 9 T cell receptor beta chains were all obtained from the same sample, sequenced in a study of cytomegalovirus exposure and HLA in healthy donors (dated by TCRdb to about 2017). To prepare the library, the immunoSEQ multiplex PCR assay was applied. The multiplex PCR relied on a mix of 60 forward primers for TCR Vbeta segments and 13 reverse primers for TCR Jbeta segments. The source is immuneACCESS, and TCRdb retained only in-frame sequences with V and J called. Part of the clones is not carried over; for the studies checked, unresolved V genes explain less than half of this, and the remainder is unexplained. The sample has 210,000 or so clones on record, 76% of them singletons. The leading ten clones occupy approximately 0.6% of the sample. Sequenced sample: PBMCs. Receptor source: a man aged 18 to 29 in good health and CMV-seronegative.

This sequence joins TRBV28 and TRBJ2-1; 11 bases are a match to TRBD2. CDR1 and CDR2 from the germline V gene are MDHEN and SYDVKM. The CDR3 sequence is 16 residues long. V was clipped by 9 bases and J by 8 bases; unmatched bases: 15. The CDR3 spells CASSQATASGRYEQFF. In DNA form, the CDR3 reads TGTGCCAGTAGCCAAGCGACGGCTAGCGGGAGGTATGAGCAGTTCTTC.

CDR3 residues: CASSVARDTQYF. DNA of the CDR3: TGTGCCAGCAGCGTAGCCAGGGATACGCAGTATTTT. The V gene is TRBV9, the J gene TRBJ2-3; D is ambiguous. The CDR3 extends over 12 amino acids. Trimming removed 0 bases at V and 6 bases at J, with 5 bases between. Germline V lookup: CDR1 SGDLS, CDR2 YYNGEE.

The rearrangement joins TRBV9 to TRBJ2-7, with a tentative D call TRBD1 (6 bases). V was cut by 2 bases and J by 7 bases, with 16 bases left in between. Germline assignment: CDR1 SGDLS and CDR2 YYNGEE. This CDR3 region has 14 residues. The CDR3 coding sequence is TGTGCCAGCAGCGTTTGGGACACAGTAGGAGAGCAGTACTTC. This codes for CASSVWDTVGEQYF.

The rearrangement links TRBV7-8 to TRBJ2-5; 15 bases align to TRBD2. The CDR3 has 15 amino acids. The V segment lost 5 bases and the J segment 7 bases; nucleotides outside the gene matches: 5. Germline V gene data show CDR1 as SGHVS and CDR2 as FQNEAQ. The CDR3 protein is CASSPGLAGGGTQYF. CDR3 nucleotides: TGTGCCAGCAGCCCCGGACTAGCGGGAGGGGGGACCCAGTACTTC.

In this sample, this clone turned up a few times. In DNA form, the CDR3 reads TGCGCCAGCAGCGGACAGGGGACAGATACGCAGTATTTT. Amino acids: CASSGQGTDTQYF. This chain connects TRBV5-1 to TRBJ2-3, with 9 bases identical to TRBD1. The V and J ends lost 4 bases and 3 bases, in that order; junction bases with no gene match: 0. CDR1 is SGHRS, CDR2 YFSETQ, per germline. The CDR3 length is 13 residues.

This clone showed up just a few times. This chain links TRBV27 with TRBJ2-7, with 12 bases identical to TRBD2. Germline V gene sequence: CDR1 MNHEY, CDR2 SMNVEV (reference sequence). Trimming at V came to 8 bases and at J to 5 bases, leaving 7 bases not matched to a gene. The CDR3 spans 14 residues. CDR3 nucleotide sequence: TGTGCCAGCCGCCCTAGCGGGAGGGTCAACGAGCAGTACTTC. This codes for CASRPSGRVNEQYF.

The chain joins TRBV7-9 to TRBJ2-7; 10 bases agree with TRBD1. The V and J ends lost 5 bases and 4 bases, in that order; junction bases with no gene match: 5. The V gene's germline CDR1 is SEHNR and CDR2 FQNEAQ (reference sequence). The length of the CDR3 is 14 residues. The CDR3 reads CASSPTGGGYEQYF. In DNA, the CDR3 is TGTGCCAGCAGCCCGACAGGGGGCGGGTACGAGCAGTACTTC. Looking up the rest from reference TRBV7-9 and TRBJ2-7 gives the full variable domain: DTGVSQNPRHKITKRGQNVTFRCDPISEHNRLYWYRQTLGQGPEFLTYFQNEAQLEKSRLLSDRFSAERPKGSFSTLEIQRTEQGDSAMYLCASSPTGGGYEQYFGPGTRLTVT.

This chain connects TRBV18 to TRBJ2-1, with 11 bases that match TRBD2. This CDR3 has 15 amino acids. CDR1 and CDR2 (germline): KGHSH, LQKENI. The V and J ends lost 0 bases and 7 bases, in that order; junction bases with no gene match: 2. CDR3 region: CASSPPSGRGNEQFF. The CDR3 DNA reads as TGTGCCAGCTCACCACCTAGCGGGAGGGGGAATGAGCAGTTCTTC.

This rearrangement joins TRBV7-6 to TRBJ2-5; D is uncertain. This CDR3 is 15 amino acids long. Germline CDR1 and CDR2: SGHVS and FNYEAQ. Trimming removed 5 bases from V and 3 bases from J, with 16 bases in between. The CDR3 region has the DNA TGTGCCAGCAGCCCCGAGGTGGGTAGGAAAGAGACCCAGTACTTC. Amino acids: CASSPEVGRKETQYF.